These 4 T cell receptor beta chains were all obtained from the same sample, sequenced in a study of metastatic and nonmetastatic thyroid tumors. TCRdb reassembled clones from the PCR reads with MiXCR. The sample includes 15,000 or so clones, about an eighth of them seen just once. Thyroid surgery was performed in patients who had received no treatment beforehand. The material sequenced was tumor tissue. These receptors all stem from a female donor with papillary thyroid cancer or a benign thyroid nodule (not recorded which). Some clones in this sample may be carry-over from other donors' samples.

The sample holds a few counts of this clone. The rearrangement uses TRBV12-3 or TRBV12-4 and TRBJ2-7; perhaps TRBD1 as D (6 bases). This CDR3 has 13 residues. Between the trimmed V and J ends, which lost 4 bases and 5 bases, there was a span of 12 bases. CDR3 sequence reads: CASSYRENDEQYF. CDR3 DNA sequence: TGTGCCAGCAGTTACAGGGAAAATGACGAGCAGTACTTC.

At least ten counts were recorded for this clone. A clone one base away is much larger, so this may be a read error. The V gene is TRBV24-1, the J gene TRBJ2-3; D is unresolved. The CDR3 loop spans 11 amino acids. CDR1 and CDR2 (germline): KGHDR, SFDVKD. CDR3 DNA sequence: TGTGCCTCCAGTGACACAGATACGCAGTATTTT. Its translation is CASSDTDTQYF.

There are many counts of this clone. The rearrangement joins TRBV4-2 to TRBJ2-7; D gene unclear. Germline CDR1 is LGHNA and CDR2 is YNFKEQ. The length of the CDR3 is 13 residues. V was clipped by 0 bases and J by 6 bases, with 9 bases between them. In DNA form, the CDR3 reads TGTGCCAGCAGCCAAGACCCGGAAGGCGAGCAGTACTTC. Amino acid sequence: CASSQDPEGEQYF.

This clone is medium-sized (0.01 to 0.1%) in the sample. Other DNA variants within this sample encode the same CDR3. The CDR3 coding sequence is TGTGCCAGCAGCCTCGACGGTAACTATGGCTACACCTTC. The encoded protein is CASSLDGNYGYTF. The V gene is TRBV12-3 or TRBV12-4, the J gene TRBJ1-2; no definite D call. This CDR3 region has 13 residues. V lost 6 bases, J lost 1 base, and 9 bases lay in between.